These T cell receptor beta chains were read from a single sample in a study of read filtering for tumor transcriptome and immune sequencing. TCRdb redid the calling of the reads with MiXCR, one entry per CDR3 protein. The sample lists around 140,000 distinct CDR3 sequences, over 10% occurring once. The sequencing input was a population of CD138-negative cells sorted from bone marrow. These receptors originate from a donor at least 40 years old with multiple myeloma. The CDR3 runs from the conserved cysteine through the conserved F or W. A D gene is named only where the DNA matches it firmly. Size is stated for part of the rows, as once, few or many counts, or as a class when the clone is expanded.

j_gene,d_gene,abundance,v_gene,CDR3nt,CDR3aa
TRBJ2-2,TRBD1,-,TRBV10-1,TGCGCCAGCAGTTTTGACAGGGCGAACACCGGGGAGCTGTTTTTT,CASSFDRANTGELFF
TRBJ2-5,-,-,TRBV7-9,TGTGCCAGCAGCTTAGACGGCAGGGGCACGGAGACCCAGTACTTC,CASSLDGRGTETQYF
TRBJ1-5,TRBD1,many,TRBV20-1,TGCAGTGCTAGAAAGGGGACAGGTTTAGGGGGCAATCAGCCCCAGCATTTT,CSARKGTGLGGNQPQHF
TRBJ2-3,TRBD1,many,TRBV6-6,TGTGCCAGCAGTTACCTCCGGGACAGGTTGACAGATACGCAGTATTTT,CASSYLRDRLTDTQYF
TRBJ2-7,TRBD2,few,TRBV15,TGTGCCACCAGCAGACTAGCGGGACCCTACGAGCAGTACTTC,CATSRLAGPYEQYF
TRBJ1-4,TRBD1,many,TRBV7-9,TGTGCCAGCGGCGGCATGGCCAGGGGGGAAAAACTGTTTTTT,CASGGMARGEKLFF
TRBJ1-4,-,many,TRBV7-9,TGTGCCAGCAGCTCGAATCAGGGGGAAAAACTGTTTTTT,CASSSNQGEKLFF
TRBJ2-1,-,many,TRBV3-1,TGTGCCAGCAGGGGCCCTAGCGTCCGATTCGAGCAGTTCTTC,CASRGPSVRFEQFF
TRBJ2-2,TRBD2,-,TRBV7-8,TGTGCCAGCAGCTTAGCGCTAGCGGGAGGCTGGGACGGGGAGCTGTTCTTT,CASSLALAGGWDGELFF
TRBJ2-2,TRBD2,many,TRBV7-9,TGTGCCAGCAGCTCAGGGAGACTAGCGGGAGAAGGCGGGGAGCTGTTTTTT,CASSSGRLAGEGGELFF
TRBJ2-1,-,many,TRBV20-1,TGCAGTGCTAGACTCCTTAGGGCCGCTAATGAGCAGTTCTTC,CSARLLRAANEQFF
TRBJ1-5,-,many,TRBV29-1,TGCAGCGTGAGGCAGGGCGGTCAGCCCCAGCATTTT,CSVRQGGQPQHF
TRBJ2-1,TRBD2,few,TRBV12-3/TRBV12-4,TGTGCCAGCGGCGGGAGTCGGGTTTCCGATGAGCAGTTCTTC,CASGGSRVSDEQFF
TRBJ2-7,-,few,TRBV7-9,TGTGCCAGCAGCTCCCCCGTGAGTGGACAGCGGGCCTACGAGCAGTACTTC,CASSSPVSGQRAYEQYF
TRBJ2-7,-,many,TRBV29-1,TGCAGCGTTGAACAGGGGGGCCACGAGCAGTACTTC,CSVEQGGHEQYF
TRBJ2-3,TRBD2,many,TRBV7-2,TGTGCCAGCAGCTTAGCGCAGACTAGCGAGACCACAGATACGCAGTATTTT,CASSLAQTSETTDTQYF
TRBJ2-3,-,few,TRBV13,TGTGCCAGCAGCTTCCCTTACACAGATACGCAGTATTTT,CASSFPYTDTQYF
TRBJ2-2,TRBD2,-,TRBV12-3/TRBV12-4,TGTGCCAGCAGTTTAAAGGTAGCGGGAGGTAACACCGGGGAGCTGTTTTTT,CASSLKVAGGNTGELFF
TRBJ1-5,-,many,TRBV20-1,TGCAGTGCAAATAAGGGCAATCAGCCCCAGCATTTT,CSANKGNQPQHF
TRBJ1-1,-,-,TRBV19,TGTGCCAGTAGTAGTGGACAGAACACTGAAGCTTTCTTT,CASSSGQNTEAFF
TRBJ2-7,TRBD1,many,TRBV3-1,TGTGCCAGCAGCCGCGGCGGCAGGGGGATTGTGCAGTACTTC,CASSRGGRGIVQYF
TRBJ2-2,-,many,TRBV20-1,TGCAGTGCTAGATGGGTGAACACCGGGGAGCTGTTTTTT,CSARWVNTGELFF
TRBJ2-7,-,many,TRBV3-1,TGTGCCAGCAGCCAAGTAGCTCGAGAGCAGTACTTC,CASSQVAREQYF
TRBJ1-1,TRBD1,-,TRBV7-2,TGTGCCAGCAGCTTTCCGACAGGGGGTGAAGCTTTCTTT,CASSFPTGGEAFF
TRBJ2-5,-,many,TRBV7-8,TGTGCCAGCAGTACCCAGGGTCTAGAGACCCAGTACTTC,CASSTQGLETQYF
TRBJ1-1,-,few,TRBV30,TGTGCCTGGAGACCCTCTAGCTATTCACCCACCTTT,CAWRPSSYSPTF
TRBJ2-1,TRBD2,many,TRBV19,TGTGCCAGTAGTAACGGACTAGCGGGAGTGAGCTCCTACAATGAGCAGTTCTTC,CASSNGLAGVSSYNEQFF
TRBJ2-1,-,-,TRBV29-1,TGCAGCGTTGGAGGTTTGGGGTACAATGAGCAGTTCTTC,CSVGGLGYNEQFF